This TCR beta chain was found in a study of cytotoxic CD8 clonotypes in ibrutinib-treated CLL. To note about this clone: What it binds is unknown. At the DNA level, this CDR3 is encoded by other sequences in the same sample as well.

Findings of the study overall: Baseline clonality, higher than in age-matched healthy donors, tracked circulating CD8+ T-cell counts.

The targeted sequencing depth was 1 in 200,000 to 1 in 1 million T cells. Method: immunoSEQ multiplex PCR; TCRdb's copy keeps in-frame clones and lacks some. Counted here are around 130,000 clones, roughly 80% occurring once; the ten biggest clones make up roughly 3.1%. The sequence came from a human donor with chronic lymphocytic leukemia. The sequences come from PBMCs, collected after 24 months of ibrutinib treatment.

CDR3 sequence (DNA): TGTGCCAGCAGTGAAGCCTCGGGGAGAAAAGAGACCCAGTACTTC. This codes for CASSEASGRKETQYF. The rearrangement links TRBV6-1 to TRBJ2-5; maybe TRBD2 (5 bases). Germline-derived CDR1 and CDR2 are MNHNS and SASEGT. V gave up 0 bases and J gave up 3 bases, with 11 bases separating them. The CDR3 covers 15 residues.